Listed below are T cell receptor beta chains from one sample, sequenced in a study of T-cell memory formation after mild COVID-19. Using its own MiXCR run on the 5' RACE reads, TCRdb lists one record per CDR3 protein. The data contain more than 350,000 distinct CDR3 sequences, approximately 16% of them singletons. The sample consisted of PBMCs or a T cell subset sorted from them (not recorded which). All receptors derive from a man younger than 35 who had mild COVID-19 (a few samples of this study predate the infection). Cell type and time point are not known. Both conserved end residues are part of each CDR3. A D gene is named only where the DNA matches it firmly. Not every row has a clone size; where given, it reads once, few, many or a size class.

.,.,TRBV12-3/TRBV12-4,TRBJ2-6,TGTGCCAGCACCCTCGGACTGTCTCTCGGGGCCAACGTCCTGACTTTC,CASTLGLSLGANVLTF
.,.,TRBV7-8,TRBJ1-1,TGTGCCAGCAGCTTAGAAAACAGGGTCGGGAACACTGAAGCTTTCTTT,CASSLENRVGNTEAFF
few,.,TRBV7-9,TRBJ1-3,TGTGCCAGCAGCTTATGGGAAACTGGAAACACCATATATTTT,CASSLWETGNTIYF
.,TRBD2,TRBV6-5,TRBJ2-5,TGTGCCAGCAGTTATAGCGGGGGGTATCAAGAGACCCAGTACTTC,CASSYSGGYQETQYF
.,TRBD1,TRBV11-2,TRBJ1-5,TGTGCCAGCAGCATAGACAGGGGGCCTCAGCCCCAGCATTTT,CASSIDRGPQPQHF
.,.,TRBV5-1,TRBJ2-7,TGCGCCAGCAAGAAGGCCACAGGTTTTTCCTACGAGCAGTACTTC,CASKKATGFSYEQYF
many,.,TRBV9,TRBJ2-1,TGTGCCAGCAGCGTAGGAGCCCTAGAGGGACACAATGAGCAGTTCTTC,CASSVGALEGHNEQFF
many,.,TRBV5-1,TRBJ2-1,TGCGCCAGCAGCTTGACTAGGAATGAGCAGTTCTTC,CASSLTRNEQFF
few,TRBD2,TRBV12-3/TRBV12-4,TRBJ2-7,TGTGCCAGCAGGGAAGATGTAGCGGGGGGGTACGAGCAGTACTTC,CASREDVAGGYEQYF
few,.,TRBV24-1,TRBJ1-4,TGTGCCACCAGTGCTGGGCCCTACGGAGATGAAAAACTGTTTTTT,CATSAGPYGDEKLFF
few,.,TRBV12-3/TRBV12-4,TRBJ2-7,TGTGCCAGCAGTTTAGTCGGGACCTACGAGCAGTACTTC,CASSLVGTYEQYF
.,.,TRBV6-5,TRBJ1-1,TGTGCCAGCAGTAACGTGGTGGAAGGCACTGAAGCTTTCTTT,CASSNVVEGTEAFF
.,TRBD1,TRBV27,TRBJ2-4,TGTGCCAGCAGTCCACCGGACAGGAGAAAAAACATTCAGTACTTC,CASSPPDRRKNIQYF
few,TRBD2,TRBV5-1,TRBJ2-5,TGCGCCAGCAGCTCGGGACTAACACAACAAGAGACCCAGTACTTC,CASSSGLTQQETQYF
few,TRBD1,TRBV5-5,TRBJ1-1,TGTGCCAGCAGTCCTAGACAGGGGGGGTACAATGAAGCTTTCTTT,CASSPRQGGYNEAFF
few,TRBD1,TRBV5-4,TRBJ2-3,TGTGCCAGCAGAAATCAGGGGGCAGATACGCAGTATTTT,CASRNQGADTQYF
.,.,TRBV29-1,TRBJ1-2,TGCAGCGTTGAATCCGGCTACACCTTC,CSVESGYTF
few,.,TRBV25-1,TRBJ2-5,TGTGCCAGCAGTGAATTGCCTGGCAGGGGGAGGGAGACCCAGTACTTC,CASSELPGRGRETQYF
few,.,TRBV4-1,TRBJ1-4,TGCGCCAGCAGCCGCGTACAGGGTTCTGATAATGAAAAACTGTTTTTT,CASSRVQGSDNEKLFF
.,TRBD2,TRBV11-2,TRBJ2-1,TGTGCCAGCAGCTCGGGACTATTCACTTACAATGAGCAGTTCTTC,CASSSGLFTYNEQFF
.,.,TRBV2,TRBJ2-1,TGTGCCAGCAGTGAATCTTTTGGGGGCAATGAGCAGTTCTTC,CASSESFGGNEQFF
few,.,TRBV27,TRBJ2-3,TGTGCCAGCAGTGGGGGTCAGGGGCGGGCAGATACGCAGTATTTT,CASSGGQGRADTQYF
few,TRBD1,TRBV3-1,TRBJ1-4,TGTGCCAGCAGCCAATTTTTGTCGGGACAGGGGGAAAAACTGTTTTTT,CASSQFLSGQGEKLFF